The 29 T cell receptor beta chains given below trace back to one sample, sequenced in a study of blood T cell repertoires in COVID-19 (dated by TCRdb to 2019 to 2021). Libraries were constructed by the immunoSEQ multiplex PCR assay. In its TCRdb copy, this immuneACCESS table keeps in-frame sequences only and misses some clones. Where compared with another copy, unresolved V genes explain less than half of these, and the others have no known cause. This sample has some 260,000 clones in its table, and 70% to 90% of those were observed once. Around 0.8% of the sample is taken by the ten largest. The sequencing input was peripheral blood. These receptors all come from a woman aged 30 to 39 with acute or convalescent COVID-19.

The CDR3: CASSKNYHTSSYNEQFF. In nucleotides, the CDR3 is TGTGCCAGCAGTAAAAACTACCACACGAGCTCCTACAATGAGCAGTTCTTC. The chain uses TRBV6-2 or TRBV6-3 and TRBJ2-1; D is ambiguous. The V and J ends lost 5 bases and 0 bases respectively, with 17 bases between them. Germline values: CDR1 MNHEY, CDR2 SVGEGT. The CDR3 totals 17 residues.

The gene calls are TRBV5-1 and TRBJ2-7; 13 bases line up with TRBD2. Germline values: CDR1 SGHRS, CDR2 YFSETQ. The junction had 15 bases not matched to a gene; V was cut back by 1 base and J by 5 bases. This CDR3 region has 19 residues. The CDR3: CASSLIAIGLAGDSDEQYF. The CDR3 DNA is TGCGCCAGCAGCTTGATCGCAATTGGACTAGCGGGAGACTCAGACGAGCAGTACTTC.

The chain employs TRBV6-4 and TRBJ1-4; 9 bases fit TRBD1. Germline lookup yields CDR1 MRHNA and CDR2 SNTAGT. J was trimmed by 5 bases and V by 6 bases; bases with no gene match: 4. The CDR3 runs 14 residues. The CDR3 sequence: CASSPTGGNEKLFF. The DNA of the CDR3 is TGTGCCAGCAGCCCGACAGGGGGAAATGAAAAACTGTTTTTT.

The J gene is TRBJ2-3, the V gene TRBV5-8, with TRBD1 as a possible D gene (6 bases). V gave up 2 bases and J gave up 0 bases, with 13 bases separating them. CDR1 SGHTS and CDR2 YDEGEE come from the germline V gene. The CDR3 is made up of 16 amino acids. Here the CDR3 DNA reads TGTGCCAGCAGCTTCGGACAGACTTCTAGCACAGATACGCAGTATTTT. Translated: CASSFGQTSSTDTQYF.

This clone has a handful of counts. The rearrangement uses TRBV6-1 and TRBJ1-5; 8 bases map to TRBD1. The CDR3 is 15 residues long. Germline values: CDR1 MNHNS, CDR2 SASEGT. V shed 3 bases and J 3 bases; nucleotides not matched to a gene: 4. The CDR3 loop reads CASSDGTGNNQPQHF. The CDR3 DNA follows: TGTGCCAGCAGTGACGGGACAGGAAACAATCAGCCCCAGCATTTT.

The V gene is TRBV20-1, the J gene TRBJ2-1, with 11 bases aligning to TRBD2. The CDR3 is 16 residues long. Unmatched junction bases numbered 4, after V lost 3 bases and J lost 0 bases. CDR1 is DFQATT and CDR2 is SNEGSKA in the germline V gene (reference sequence). The DNA for the CDR3 is TGCAGTGCTAGTGGGACTAGCGGCCGCTCCTACAATGAGCAGTTCTTC. As protein: CSASGTSGRSYNEQFF.

V usage is TRBV3-1 (or the pseudogene TRBV3-2) and J usage is TRBJ1-6; no clear D. Germline V gene lookup returns CDR1 LGHDT and CDR2 YNNKEL (reference sequence). Trimming cost V 5 bases and J 9 bases, with 8 bases left between them. The CDR3 loop spans 12 amino acids. The CDR3 is CASSDTSSPLHF. The CDR3 nucleotides are TGTGCCAGCAGCGATACATCTTCACCCCTCCACTTT.

This chain connects TRBV6-4 to TRBJ1-2, with TRBD1 as a possible D gene (6 bases). The CDR3 spans 15 residues. Trimming stripped 6 bases from V and 4 bases from J, with 18 bases between. The germline V gene has CDR1 MRHNA and CDR2 SNTAGT. CDR3: CASSPTGGRGYGYTF. CDR3 in DNA: TGTGCCAGCAGCCCGACCGGGGGGCGCGGCTATGGCTACACCTTC.

The genes are TRBV5-1 and TRBJ2-1; the match to TRBD1 covers 8 bases. The CDR3 spans 17 residues. Germline V gene sequence: CDR1 SGHRS, CDR2 YFSETQ. Germline trimming cut 2 bases from V and 4 bases from J; bases unmatched to any gene: 11. CDR3 protein: CASSLRVGDRGYNEQFF. CDR3 DNA: TGCGCCAGCAGCTTAAGAGTAGGTGACAGGGGTTACAATGAGCAGTTCTTC. The variable domain in full, with the rest retrieved from reference TRBV5-1 and TRBJ2-1, is KAGVTQTPRYLIKTRGQQVTLSCSPISGHRSVSWYQQTPGQGLQFLFEYFSETQRNKGNFPGRFSGRQFSNSRSEMNVSTLELGDSALYLCASSLRVGDRGYNEQFFGPGTRLTVL.

The chain links TRBV10-3 to TRBJ2-5; D is uncertain. The CDR3 loop spans 13 amino acids. Germline V CDR1 and CDR2: ENHRY, SYGVKD. The V and J ends lost 7 bases and 0 bases respectively, with 9 bases between them. CDR3 protein: CAIKAAHQETQYF. The CDR3 DNA is TGTGCCATCAAGGCGGCCCACCAAGAGACCCAGTACTTC.

The chain links TRBV19 to TRBJ2-5, with 9 bases matching TRBD1. The V segment lost 5 bases and the J segment 7 bases; nucleotides outside the gene matches: 5. CDR1 is LNHDA and CDR2 is SQIVND in the germline V gene (reference sequence). This CDR3 has 13 amino acids. CDR3 residues: CASSRRQGGTQYF. The CDR3 bases are TGTGCCAGTAGTCGTCGACAGGGGGGGACCCAGTACTTC.

This chain links TRBV5-6 with TRBJ2-3; the match to TRBD1 covers 8 bases. CDR3 length: 15 residues. Germline V CDR1 and CDR2: SGHDT, YYEEEE. Germline trimming cut 2 bases from V and 4 bases from J; bases unmatched to any gene: 6. The CDR3 sequence: CASSLPTGVSDTQYF. The CDR3 nucleotides are TGTGCCAGCAGCTTACCGACAGGGGTATCAGATACGCAGTATTTT.

V gene TRBV6-5 combines with J gene TRBJ2-7; TRBD2 matches at 8 bases. The junction had 8 bases not matched to a gene; V was cut back by 6 bases and J by 4 bases. The V gene's germline CDR1 is MNHEY and CDR2 SVGAGI. This CDR3 contains 14 residues. The CDR3 DNA is TGTGCCAGCAGGAAGCGGGAGTCAATGTACGAGCAGTACTTC. This codes for CASRKRESMYEQYF.

The CDR3 is CASSSPGQRLYNAQYF. The CDR3 coding sequence is TGTGCCAGTAGCTCCCCCGGACAGCGCCTTTACAATGCGCAGTATTTT. The chain carries TRBV19 and TRBJ2-3, with D tentatively TRBD1 (6 bases). The V and J ends lost 6 bases and 10 bases respectively, with 26 bases between them. Germline V gene data show CDR1 as LNHDA and CDR2 as SQIVND (reference sequence). There are 16 residues in the CDR3.

The chain combines TRBV6-2 or TRBV6-3 with TRBJ2-5, with 8 bases fitting TRBD1. This CDR3 contains 13 residues. V gave up 6 bases and J gave up 5 bases; unmatched junction bases: 5. CDR1 and CDR2 from the germline V gene are MNHEY and SVGEGT. The CDR3 here is CASSQGAGETQYF. DNA for the CDR3: TGTGCCAGCAGCCAGGGGGCTGGGGAGACCCAGTACTTC.

The CDR3 bases are TGTGCCAGCAGCATGCGGGACAGGGTGTTGGGCAATGAGCAGTTCTTC. Protein sequence: CASSMRDRVLGNEQFF. The chain couples TRBV13 to TRBJ2-1; TRBD1 matches 9 bases. Trimming at V came to 5 bases and at J to 6 bases, leaving 11 bases not matched to a gene. CDR3 size: 16 residues. Germline assignment: CDR1 PRHDT and CDR2 FYEKMQ (reference sequence).

The chain carries TRBV4-1 and TRBJ2-1; 7 bases are a match to TRBD1. Germline CDR1 reads MGHRA; CDR2 reads YSYEKL. This CDR3 has 16 amino acids. Trimming at V came to 3 bases and at J to 3 bases, leaving 8 bases not matched to a gene. The chain's CDR3 is CASSQTTGFNYNEQFF. The CDR3 DNA sequence: TGCGCCAGCAGCCAGACGACAGGGTTTAACTACAATGAGCAGTTCTTC.

The chain carries TRBV6-5 and TRBJ2-1, with unresolved D. The CDR3 spans 13 residues. The germline V gene has CDR1 MNHEY and CDR2 SVGAGI. V was pared by 4 bases and J by 2 bases, with 6 bases between. As DNA, the CDR3 is TGTGCCAGCAGTTCCGACACCTACAATGAGCAGTTCTTC. Protein: CASSSDTYNEQFF.

This clone appeared many times. The chain carries TRBV6-1 and TRBJ2-5; possible D gene TRBD2, 5 bases. Germline-derived CDR1 and CDR2 are MNHNS and SASEGT. This CDR3 has 14 amino acids. V dropped 1 base and J dropped 6 bases, with 12 bases sitting between them. CDR3 bases: TGTGCCAGCAGTGAAGTTAGTAGCGTTAAGACCCAGTACTTC. Encoded protein: CASSEVSSVKTQYF.

The V call is TRBV27, the J call TRBJ1-1; 7 bases line up with TRBD1. CDR3 length: 14 residues. Germline-derived CDR1 and CDR2 are MNHEY and SMNVEV (reference sequence). The junction had 7 bases not matched to a gene; V was cut back by 5 bases and J by 4 bases. In DNA, the CDR3 is TGTGCCAGCAGTACCACAGGGGTCGGCACTGAAGCTTTCTTT. Translated: CASSTTGVGTEAFF.

V is TRBV15 and J is TRBJ2-6, with a tentative D call TRBD2 (5 bases). From germline, CDR1 is LNHNV and CDR2 YYDKDF (reference sequence). This CDR3 spans 16 amino acids. Trimming cost V 5 bases and J 0 bases, with 11 bases left between them. CDR3 bases: TGTGCCACCAGCCCTTGGGGAGCCTCTGGGGCCAACGTCCTGACTTTC. This translates into CATSPWGASGANVLTF.

This clone appeared a single time. V gene TRBV18 combines with J gene TRBJ2-5; no firm D call. V lost 3 bases and J 3 bases, leaving 5 bases between the germline ends. The CDR3 is 12 amino acids. Germline CDR1 is KGHSH and CDR2 is LQKENI. CDR3 residues: CASSPIKETQYF. The CDR3, as DNA: TGTGCCAGCTCACCTATTAAAGAGACCCAGTACTTC.

The sample holds a few counts of this clone. The V call is TRBV15, the J call TRBJ2-2; 10 bases match TRBD2. The germline gives CDR1 LNHNV, CDR2 YYDKDF (reference sequence). The CDR3 runs to 17 residues. J was trimmed by 10 bases and V by 0 bases; bases with no gene match: 11. The CDR3 DNA reads TGTGCCACCAGCAGAGATCCGGCTAGCGGGAGAGGCGTGGAGCTGTTTTTT. Its translation is CATSRDPASGRGVELFF.

The rearrangement uses TRBV9 and TRBJ2-1, with 9 bases that match TRBD2. There are 17 residues in the CDR3. The ends lost 3 bases at V and 3 bases at J; junction bases unmatched: 10. From germline, CDR1 is SGDLS and CDR2 YYNGEE. CDR3 residues: CASSGEGGRASYNEQFF. For the CDR3, the DNA is TGTGCCAGCAGCGGCGAGGGCGGGAGGGCGAGCTACAATGAGCAGTTCTTC.

CDR3 protein: CAISAADRGNNEQFF. The CDR3 region has the DNA TGTGCCATCAGTGCTGCTGACAGGGGAAACAATGAGCAGTTCTTC. This chain uses TRBV10-3 with TRBJ2-1; 8 positions agree with TRBD1. Looked up from germline, CDR1 is ENHRY and CDR2 is SYGVKD. V lost 4 bases to trimming and J lost 5 bases; unmatched junction nucleotides: 7. There are 15 residues in the CDR3.

Here the CDR3 reads CASSQGTSGRRNEQFF. The CDR3 nucleotides read TGTGCCAGCAGCCAGGGGACTAGCGGGAGGCGCAATGAGCAGTTCTTC. V usage is TRBV3-1 (or the pseudogene TRBV3-2) and J usage is TRBJ2-1; TRBD2 agrees at 15 bases. Germline V gene data show CDR1 as LGHDT and CDR2 as YNNKEL (reference sequence). V shed 3 bases, J shed 6 bases, and the junction held 3 bases outside the gene matches. CDR3 size: 16 residues.

The chain carries TRBV7-9 and TRBJ1-2, with D hard to call. Deletions cut 4 bases from V and 7 bases from J, with 16 bases between. Looked up from germline, CDR1 is SEHNR and CDR2 is FQNEAQ (reference sequence). The CDR3 sequence is 14 residues long. CDR3 nucleotide sequence: TGTGCCAGCAGCTCCCTACAGTACACACCTGGCTACACCTTC. It encodes CASSSLQYTPGYTF.

This chain links TRBV21-1 with TRBJ1-5; the table assigns TRBD1, which was not confirmed against the DNA. TRBV21-1 is designated a pseudogene. The CDR3 contains 16 residues. The CDR3 here is CASSDRTGGRNQPQHF. CDR3 sequence (DNA): TGTGCCAGCAGTGACCGGACAGGGGGCCGGAATCAGCCCCAGCATTTT.

The J gene is TRBJ2-3, the V gene TRBV12-1; TRBD2 is taken as the D call from the table, unchecked against the DNA. TRBV12-1 is designated a pseudogene. The CDR3 contains 17 residues. CDR3 sequence (DNA): TGTGCCAGCAGCTTTGTGTACCTAGCGGGAGTCCCCGATACGCAGTATTTT. It yields the protein CASSFVYLAGVPDTQYF.